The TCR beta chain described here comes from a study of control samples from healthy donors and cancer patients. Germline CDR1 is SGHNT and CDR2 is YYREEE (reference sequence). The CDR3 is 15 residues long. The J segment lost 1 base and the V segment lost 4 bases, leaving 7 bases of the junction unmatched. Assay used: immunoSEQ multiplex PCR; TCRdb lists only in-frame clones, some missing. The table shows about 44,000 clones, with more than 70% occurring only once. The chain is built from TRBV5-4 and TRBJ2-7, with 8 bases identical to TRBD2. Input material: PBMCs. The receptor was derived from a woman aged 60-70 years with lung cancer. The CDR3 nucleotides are TGTGCCAGCAGCCCGCAGCGGGAGCTGTCCTACGAGCAGTACTTC. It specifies CASSPQRELSYEQYF.